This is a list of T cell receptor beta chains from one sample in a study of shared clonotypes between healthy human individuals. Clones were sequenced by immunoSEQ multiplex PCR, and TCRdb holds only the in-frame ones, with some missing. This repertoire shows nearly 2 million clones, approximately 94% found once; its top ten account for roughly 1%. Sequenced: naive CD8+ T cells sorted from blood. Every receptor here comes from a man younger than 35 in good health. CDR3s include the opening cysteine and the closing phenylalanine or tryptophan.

cdr3_aa: CASSRLANSYNEQFF
v_call: TRBV6-5

cdr3_aa: CASSVVSGGTEAFF
v_call: TRBV9

cdr3_aa: CASSPGGYIQYF
v_call: TRBV6-5

cdr3_aa: CASSHWTSGPYNEQFF
v_call: TRBV7-8

cdr3_aa: CASRRGPGDYSNQPQHF
v_call: TRBV27

cdr3_aa: CASRSGQYTEAFF
v_call: TRBV27

cdr3_aa: CASSAGQDTDTQYF
v_call: TRBV9

cdr3_aa: CASSLITRETQYF
v_call: TRBV11-2

cdr3_aa: CASSANRSQYF
v_call: TRBV7-9

cdr3_aa: CASSEGLLQPQHF
v_call: TRBV2

cdr3_aa: CASSVRFDYNEQFF
v_call: TRBV19

cdr3_aa: CASSPLLWEGLGEQFF
v_call: TRBV6-6

cdr3_aa: CASSQDLRSSYNEQFF
v_call: TRBV4-3

cdr3_aa: CASSSRDRGGNQPQHF
v_call: TRBV5-1

cdr3_aa: CASSLESSDLYEQYF
v_call: TRBV5-1

cdr3_aa: CASSSELRISYNSPLHF
v_call: TRBV28

cdr3_aa: CASSFGQGLYEQYF
v_call: TRBV5-4

cdr3_aa: CASSVGDTEAFF
v_call: TRBV25-1

cdr3_aa: CATSKERAAEAFF
v_call: TRBV15

cdr3_aa: CASSLVGVPEKLFF
v_call: TRBV7-2

cdr3_aa: CASSLSGVGELFF
v_call: TRBV27

cdr3_aa: CASSKGPRNTGREKETQYF
v_call: TRBV21-1

cdr3_aa: CASTQPMVGEKLFF
v_call: TRBV11-2